Following are 11 T cell receptor beta chains from one sample sequenced in a study of blood T cell repertoires in COVID-19 (dated by TCRdb to about 2020). The library came from the immunoSEQ multiplex PCR assay. TCRdb took this table from immuneACCESS and kept in-frame rearrangements with V and J called. Such tables lack part of the clones; where checked against another copy, unresolved V genes explain under half of the gap, and the rest is unexplained. Within this sample are fewer than 90,000 clones, with 88% of them counted one time only. 1.3% to 1.5% of the sample is taken by the ten largest. Sequenced material: peripheral blood. The receptors here all came from a human donor in a cohort sampled during active COVID-19.

The chain uses TRBV2 and TRBJ1-4, with TRBD1 matching 9 bases. With 6 bases clipped from V and 8 bases from J, the junction kept 7 bases outside the gene matches. The V gene's germline CDR1 is SNHLY and CDR2 FYNNEI. This CDR3 has 14 amino acids. For the CDR3, the DNA is TGTGCCAGCAGGTGGGGGACAGGGAGAGAAAAACTGTTTTTT. This sequence encodes CASRWGTGREKLFF.

The chain recombines TRBV10-3 with TRBJ1-2; D gene unclear. In germline, CDR1 is ENHRY, CDR2 SYGVKD. CDR3 length: 11 amino acids. The germline V and J ends were trimmed by 2 bases and 10 bases, with 8 bases remaining between them. This CDR3 is CAISEGAFYTF. The CDR3 DNA reads as TGTGCCATCAGTGAGGGAGCCTTCTACACCTTC.

The chain links TRBV10-2 to TRBJ2-7; TRBD2 aligns across 7 bases. The CDR3 extends over 17 amino acids. Germline V gene lookup returns CDR1 WSHSY and CDR2 SAAADI. V gave up 2 bases and J gave up 3 bases; unmatched junction bases: 13. The CDR3 is CASSEIGLREGHYEQYV. The CDR3 DNA sequence: TGCGCCAGCAGTGAGATTGGATTGAGGGAGGGCCACTACGAGCAGTACGTC.

This chain joins TRBV5-4 and TRBJ2-3, with D unresolved. Germline V gene sequence: CDR1 SGHNT, CDR2 YYREEE (reference sequence). CDR3 length: 14 residues. The germline V and J ends were trimmed by 2 bases and 3 bases, with 10 bases remaining between them. CDR3 DNA: TGTGCCAGCAGCTTACTCGTTAGTACAGATACGCAGTATTTT. Its translation is CASSLLVSTDTQYF.

CDR3 sequence: CASPWVFGLAGGPPGYEQYF. The CDR3 DNA follows: TGTGCCAGCCCATGGGTTTTCGGACTAGCGGGAGGGCCCCCAGGATACGAGCAGTACTTC. The V gene is TRBV21-1, the J gene TRBJ2-7; TRBD2 is the table's D call, not checked against the DNA. TRBV21-1 is listed as a pseudogene. CDR3 length: 20 amino acids.

The gene calls are TRBV27 and TRBJ1-5; no firm D call. The CDR3 extends over 13 amino acids. The V gene's germline CDR1 is MNHEY and CDR2 SMNVEV (reference sequence). Trimming removed 0 bases at V and 7 bases at J, with 7 bases between. The CDR3 reads CASSLSAAQPQHF. As DNA, the CDR3 is TGTGCCAGCAGTTTATCTGCCGCGCAGCCCCAGCATTTT.

The chain employs TRBV28 and TRBJ2-2; D not certain. This CDR3 is built from 17 residues. Germline CDR1 reads MDHEN; CDR2 reads SYDVKM. Trimming removed 6 bases at V and 2 bases at J, with 19 bases between. CDR3 DNA sequence: TGTGCCAGCAGCCCATTAATATCCAAAGCTAACACCGGGGAGCTGTTTTTT. Translated, it gives CASSPLISKANTGELFF.

The chain recombines TRBV5-1 with TRBJ2-7, with 9 bases fitting TRBD1. V was pared by 4 bases and J by 6 bases, with 14 bases of the junction left unmatched. Germline CDR1 and CDR2: SGHRS and YFSETQ. The CDR3 length is 16 residues. The CDR3: CASSVQTGTGRGEQYF. The DNA for the CDR3 is TGCGCCAGCAGCGTACAAACCGGGACAGGGAGGGGCGAGCAGTACTTC. Complete variable domain (other parts from reference TRBV5-1 and TRBJ2-7): KAGVTQTPRYLIKTRGQQVTLSCSPISGHRSVSWYQQTPGQGLQFLFEYFSETQRNKGNFPGRFSGRQFSNSRSEMNVSTLELGDSALYLCASSVQTGTGRGEQYFGPGTRLTVT.

This clone has only a few counts. This chain uses TRBV7-7 with TRBJ2-2, with D possibly matching TRBD1 (5 bases). This CDR3 region has 15 residues. V dropped 1 base and J dropped 5 bases, with 11 bases sitting between them. CDR1 is SSHAT and CDR2 is FNYEAQ in the germline V gene (reference sequence). The CDR3 sequence is CASSLVQGETGELFF. In nucleotides, the CDR3 is TGTGCCAGCAGCTTAGTGCAGGGTGAAACCGGGGAGCTGTTTTTT.

The chain recombines TRBV30 with TRBJ1-5, with a possible D match to TRBD1 (5 bases). The germline CDR1 and CDR2 sequences are GTSNPN and SVGIG (reference sequence). Trimming pared 2 bases from V and 3 bases from J, leaving 8 bases between. The CDR3 contains 13 residues. The CDR3: CAWSKGNNQPQHF. Written as DNA, the CDR3 is TGTGCCTGGAGTAAGGGGAACAATCAGCCCCAGCATTTT.

This clone was observed a single time. The V call is TRBV5-1, the J call TRBJ1-3; 7 bases fit TRBD1. The germline gives CDR1 SGHRS, CDR2 YFSETQ. Germline trimming cut 4 bases from V and 0 bases from J; bases unmatched to any gene: 4. This CDR3 has 15 residues. The CDR3 DNA reads TGCGCCAGCAGCGCGACAGGGTACTCTGGAAACACCATATATTTT. Its translation: CASSATGYSGNTIYF.